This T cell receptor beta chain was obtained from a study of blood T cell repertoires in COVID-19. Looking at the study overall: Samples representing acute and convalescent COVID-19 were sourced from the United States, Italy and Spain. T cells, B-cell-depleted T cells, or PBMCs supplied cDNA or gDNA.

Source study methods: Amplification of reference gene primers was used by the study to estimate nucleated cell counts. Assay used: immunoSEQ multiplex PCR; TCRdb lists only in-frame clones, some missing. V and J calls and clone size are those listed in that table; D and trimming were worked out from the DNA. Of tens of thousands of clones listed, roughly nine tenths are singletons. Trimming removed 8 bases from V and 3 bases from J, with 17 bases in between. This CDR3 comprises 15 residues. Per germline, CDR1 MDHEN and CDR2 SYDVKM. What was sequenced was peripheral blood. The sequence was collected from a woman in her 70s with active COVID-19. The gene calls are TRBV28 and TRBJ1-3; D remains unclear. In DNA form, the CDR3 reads TGTGCCAGCGCCACGTTACCGGCTAGTGGAAACACCATATATTTT. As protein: CASATLPASGNTIYF.